This T cell receptor (beta chain) was profiled in a study of long-term antiretroviral therapy in people with HIV. They ran version v3.0 of the immunoSEQ assay at survey level. This table comes from immunoSEQ multiplex PCR, and its TCRdb copy is limited to in-frame clones, with some not included. The data contain around 37,000 clones, roughly 85% of them singletons. Note on this clone: The antigen is unknown.

Germline-derived CDR1 and CDR2 are LNHDA and SQIVND (reference sequence). The CDR3 contains 17 residues. Unmatched junction bases numbered 17, after V lost 6 bases and J lost 7 bases. Donors each had at least one pre-ART PBMC sample and at least two post-ART ones. Whole-study findings and limits: ART adherence, viral resistance and therapy changes were not recorded.

This TCR was sampled from a man between 18 and 35 years old with HIV. This material consisted of unsorted PBMCs, taken about 3.4 years after starting antiretroviral therapy. The chain uses TRBV19 and TRBJ2-1; 8 nucleotides align to TRBD2. The CDR3 here is CASRRAAIGGRWNEQFF. CDR3 DNA sequence: TGTGCCAGTAGGAGGGCCGCGATAGGCGGGAGGTGGAATGAGCAGTTCTTC.